The 30 T cell receptor beta chains listed next were all sequenced from one sample in a study of control samples from healthy donors and cancer patients. Here immunoSEQ multiplex PCR was the method, and the copy in TCRdb shows in-frame clones only, minus some. The table includes about 130,000 clones, around 92% detected once. The sample taken for sequencing was PBMCs. The receptors were sampled from a man aged 80 or over with head and neck cancer.

The CDR3 sequence: CASSPPRGLHYTEAFF. The CDR3 DNA sequence: TGTGCCAGCAGCCCGCCTCGGGGGCTACATTACACTGAAGCTTTCTTT. The V call is TRBV5-5, the J call TRBJ1-1, with a tentative D call TRBD1 (6 bases). V lost 4 bases to trimming and J lost 3 bases, with 19 bases between them. Germline assignment: CDR1 SGHKS and CDR2 YYEKEE (reference sequence). The length of the CDR3 is 16 residues.

This chain uses TRBV13 with TRBJ1-1, with 7 nucleotides matching TRBD1. The CDR3 is 14 residues long. V lost 6 bases and J lost 1; bases outside the gene matches: 5. CDR1 is PRHDT, CDR2 FYEKMQ, per germline (reference sequence). The DNA for the CDR3 is TGTGCCAGCAGGGTGAGGACAGGGAACACTGAAGCTTTCTTT. Translating it yields CASRVRTGNTEAFF. Using reference TRBV13 and TRBJ1-1 for the parts outside the CDR3, the full variable domain is AAGVIQSPRHLIKEKRETATLKCYPIPRHDTVYWYQQGPGQDPQFLISFYEKMQSDKGSIPDRFSAQQFSDYHSELNMSSLELGDSALYFCASRVRTGNTEAFFGQGTRLTVV.

On this clone itself: Other nucleotide sequences from this sample produce the same CDR3. This chain connects TRBV20-1 to TRBJ2-2; D unclear. The germline gives CDR1 DFQATT, CDR2 SNEGSKA (reference sequence). V was shortened by 3 bases and J by 5 bases, with 4 bases between the two germline ends. The CDR3 is made up of 11 amino acids. In DNA, the CDR3 is TGCAGTGCTAGTACAACCGGGGAGCTGTTTTTT. The encoded protein is CSASTTGELFF.

The J gene is TRBJ1-6, the V gene TRBV2, with D possibly TRBD1 on 5 matching bases. The germline CDR1 and CDR2 sequences are SNHLY and FYNNEI. V was cut by 4 bases and J by 7 bases, with 8 bases left in between. The CDR3 loop spans 13 amino acids. CDR3 sequence (DNA): TGTGCCAGCAGTGGCGAGGGGAATTCACCCCTCCACTTT. Amino acid sequence: CASSGEGNSPLHF.

J is TRBJ2-5 and V is TRBV25-1, with a tentative D call TRBD2 (5 bases). In germline, CDR1 is MGHDK, CDR2 SYGVNS. CDR3 length: 11 residues. V shed 4 bases and J shed 5 bases, with 5 bases lying between them. CDR3 in amino acids: CASSGEETQYF. CDR3 DNA sequence: TGTGCCAGCAGTGGGGAGGAGACCCAGTACTTC. Supplemented by reference TRBV25-1 and TRBJ2-5, the full variable domain reads EADIYQTPRYLVIGTGKKITLECSQTMGHDKMYWYQQDPGMELHLIHYSYGVNSTEKGDLSSESTVSRIRTEHFPLTLESARPSHTSQYLCASSGEETQYFGPGTRLLVL.

The chain recombines TRBV29-1 with TRBJ1-6; 8 bases match TRBD1. The ends lost 4 bases at V and 8 bases at J; junction bases unmatched: 4. Germline CDR1 is SQVTM and CDR2 is ANQGSEA. CDR3 length equals 13 residues. The CDR3 loop is CSVGQTGDSPLHF. As DNA, the CDR3 is TGCAGCGTTGGGCAGACAGGGGATTCACCCCTCCACTTT. Drawing the rest from reference TRBV29-1 and TRBJ1-6, the complete variable domain is SAVISQKPSRDICQRGTSLTIQCQVDSQVTMMFWYRQQPGQSLTLIATANQGSEATYESGFVIDKFPISRPNLTFSTLTVSNMSPEDSSIYLCSVGQTGDSPLHFGNGTRLTVT.

The V call is TRBV11-3, the J call TRBJ2-7; TRBD2 matches 7 bases. Germline values: CDR1 SGHNT, CDR2 YENEEA. V lost 5 bases to trimming and J lost 2 bases; unmatched junction nucleotides: 9. This CDR3 contains 15 residues. CDR3 nucleotides: TGTGCCAGCAGCCGCGGAGCGGGATCAACCTACGAGCAGTACTTC. It translates to CASSRGAGSTYEQYF.

This clone was counted between two and nine times. The chain links TRBV9 to TRBJ2-5; TRBD2 aligns across 8 bases. This CDR3 is built from 14 residues. Trimming removed 4 bases from V and 5 bases from J; junction bases left unmatched: 7. The germline CDR1 and CDR2 sequences are SGDLS and YYNGEE. As DNA, the CDR3 is TGTGCCAGCAGCCCCTACTCGGGGGGGGAGACCCAGTACTTC. This translates into CASSPYSGGETQYF.

The V call is TRBV9, the J call TRBJ2-1; D gene ambiguous. The CDR3 is 15 residues long. CDR1 SGDLS and CDR2 YYNGEE come from the germline V gene. V was shortened by 2 bases and J by 0 bases, with 9 bases between the two germline ends. DNA of the CDR3: TGTGCCAGCAGCGTCGGATCCAGCTCCTACAATGAGCAGTTCTTC. This translates into CASSVGSSSYNEQFF.

The gene calls are TRBV5-8 and TRBJ2-1; 16 positions match TRBD2. V gave up 4 bases and J gave up 6 bases; unmatched junction bases: 10. This CDR3 region has 18 residues. Germline-derived CDR1 and CDR2 are SGHTS and YDEGEE. The CDR3 nucleotides read TGTGCCAGCAGCCCGGGACTAGCGGGAGGGGCCTTTTCCAATGAGCAGTTCTTC. Its translation: CASSPGLAGGAFSNEQFF.

J is TRBJ1-1 and V is TRBV11-3; no firm D call. This CDR3 spans 16 amino acids. The germline V and J ends were trimmed by 1 base and 1 base, with 13 bases remaining between them. CDR1 is SGHNT and CDR2 is YENEEA in the germline V gene. The DNA for the CDR3 is TGTGCCAGCAGCTTAGGGACCGGGGATGGGAACACTGAAGCTTTCTTT. It translates to CASSLGTGDGNTEAFF.

V and J are TRBV11-2 and TRBJ2-5; D perhaps matches TRBD1 (5 bases). Germline V gene data show CDR1 as SGHAT and CDR2 as FQNNGV. The CDR3 contains 16 residues. With 0 bases removed from V and 3 bases from J, the gap between germline ends came to 14 bases. In DNA, the CDR3 is TGTGCCAGCAGCTTAGATGGTGGGGAAGGGGAAGAGACCCAGTACTTC. It codes for CASSLDGGEGEETQYF.

V gene TRBV19 combines with J gene TRBJ2-5; D gene unclear. Looked up from germline, CDR1 is LNHDA and CDR2 is SQIVND (reference sequence). This CDR3 is built from 13 residues. The V and J ends lost 3 bases and 7 bases respectively, with 12 bases between them. CDR3 in DNA: TGTGCCAGTAGTATTTGGTCCGAGGCGACCCAGTACTTC. Its protein product is CASSIWSEATQYF.

This rearrangement joins TRBV6-4 to TRBJ2-3; the match to TRBD2 covers 10 bases. J gave up 2 bases and V 0 bases, and 11 bases lay outside the gene matches. The CDR3 is made up of 19 amino acids. Germline V lookup: CDR1 MRHNA, CDR2 SNTAGT. The CDR3 here is CASSDSGPFTSGDTDTQYF. CDR3 in DNA: TGTGCCAGCAGTGACTCGGGTCCCTTTACTAGCGGGGACACAGATACGCAGTATTTT.

This clone came up once. The chain couples TRBV7-9 to TRBJ1-5, with TRBD1 matching 8 bases. V dropped 4 bases and J dropped 2; count of bases not matched to a gene: 16. Germline assignment: CDR1 SEHNR and CDR2 FQNEAQ (reference sequence). The length of the CDR3 is 19 residues. The CDR3 spells CASSSRGLDSVSGNQPQHF. The CDR3 DNA sequence: TGTGCCAGCAGCTCCAGGGGGCTCGACTCGGTTTCGGGCAATCAGCCCCAGCATTTT.

This chain connects TRBV7-2 to TRBJ2-2; no clear D gene. Deletions cut 1 base from V and 6 bases from J, with 9 bases between. Germline assignment: CDR1 SGHTA and CDR2 FQGNSA. This CDR3 has 14 residues. The CDR3 coding sequence is TGTGCCAGCAGCTTAGAGGTTAGATCCGGGGAGCTGTTTTTT. Translated: CASSLEVRSGELFF.

This chain joins TRBV5-1 and TRBJ1-1; unclear D gene. The V and J ends lost 8 bases and 7 bases respectively, with 12 bases between them. This CDR3 spans 11 amino acids. CDR1 is SGHRS, CDR2 YFSETQ, per germline. CDR3 sequence (DNA): TGCGCCAGTACGATCGGAGGTGAAGCTTTCTTT. It specifies CASTIGGEAFF.

The chain carries TRBV6-5 and TRBJ2-3; 8 bases align to TRBD2. This CDR3 is 16 amino acids long. Germline CDR1 MNHEY, CDR2 SVGAGI. Germline trimming cut 4 bases from V and 1 base from J; bases unmatched to any gene: 7. The CDR3 coding sequence is TGTGCCAGCAGTTCGCCGGGGGGGCCGGGCACAGATACGCAGTATTTT. Amino acid sequence: CASSSPGGPGTDTQYF.

V is TRBV5-4 and J is TRBJ1-2, with TRBD1 matching 7 bases. CDR3 length equals 16 residues. V gave up 4 bases and J gave up 0 bases; unmatched junction bases: 9. The germline V gene encodes CDR1 SGHNT and CDR2 YYREEE (reference sequence). Written as DNA, the CDR3 is TGTGCCAGCAGCCCAGGGGGGGGCTTTTCTAACTATGGCTACACCTTC. This gives the protein CASSPGGGFSNYGYTF.

This clone was recorded only once. V usage is TRBV30 and J usage is TRBJ1-1; 10 positions agree with TRBD1. The CDR3 loop spans 14 amino acids. The V gene's germline CDR1 is GTSNPN and CDR2 SVGIG (reference sequence). Trimming took 6 bases from V and 5 from J; bases not matched to a gene: 9. The chain's CDR3 is CACGQGGEGTEAFF. CDR3 in DNA: TGTGCCTGCGGACAGGGGGGCGAGGGGACTGAAGCTTTCTTT.

The genes are TRBV6-6 and TRBJ2-5; 8 bases are a match to TRBD1. The CDR3 spans 12 residues. J lost 4 bases, V lost 7 bases, and 2 bases had no gene match. In germline, CDR1 is MNHNY, CDR2 SVGAGI (reference sequence). In DNA, the CDR3 is TGTGCCAGCAAAGACAGGGGAGAGACCCAGTACTTC. This codes for CASKDRGETQYF.

The gene calls are TRBV4-1 and TRBJ2-3; TRBD2 matches at 11 bases. The CDR3 totals 15 residues. Germline CDR1 is MGHRA and CDR2 is YSYEKL. V gave up 4 bases and J gave up 0 bases; unmatched junction bases: 0. CDR3 DNA sequence: TGCGCCAGCAGCCTAGCGGGGGGGAGCACAGATACGCAGTATTTT. Encoded protein: CASSLAGGSTDTQYF.

This chain uses TRBV27 with TRBJ2-3; D not resolved. V was clipped by 0 bases and J by 6 bases, with 10 bases between them. Germline V gene data show CDR1 as MNHEY and CDR2 as SMNVEV (reference sequence). The CDR3 contains 14 residues. The CDR3 DNA reads TGTGCCAGCAGTTTATCGTCTCCGGGTGATACGCAGTATTTT. Amino acids: CASSLSSPGDTQYF.

The genes are TRBV5-6 and TRBJ1-2; D call uncertain. V shed 4 bases and J shed 2 bases, with 24 bases lying between them. CDR3 size: 18 residues. Looked up from germline, CDR1 is SGHDT and CDR2 is YYEEEE. The chain's CDR3 is CASSPNPPDVYSNYGYTF. CDR3 DNA: TGTGCCAGCAGCCCGAACCCGCCCGACGTTTATTCGAACTATGGCTACACCTTC.

V gene TRBV6-5 combines with J gene TRBJ2-3; D remains ambiguous. Deletions cut 6 bases from V and 3 bases from J, with 13 bases between. Germline CDR1 reads MNHEY; CDR2 reads SVGAGI. This CDR3 has 14 amino acids. CDR3 loop: CASRTYQKTDTQYF. In DNA, the CDR3 is TGTGCCAGCAGAACCTACCAAAAGACAGATACGCAGTATTTT.

This sequence joins TRBV7-9 and TRBJ2-5, with D possibly TRBD1 on 5 matching bases. V lost 2 bases and J lost 1, with 8 bases in between. CDR3 length: 14 residues. Germline loops: CDR1 SEHNR, CDR2 FQNEAQ (reference sequence). CDR3 amino acids: CASSLPDSQETQYF. CDR3 bases: TGTGCCAGCAGCTTACCTGACAGCCAAGAGACCCAGTACTTC.

The DNA for the CDR3 is TGTGCCAGCAGTCCCACCCTTGCAAATTCACCCCTCCACTTT. Amino acids: CASSPTLANSPLHF. The chain is built from TRBV27 and TRBJ1-6; D remains ambiguous. Between the trimmed V and J ends, which lost 5 bases and 7 bases, there was a span of 12 bases. Germline assignment: CDR1 MNHEY and CDR2 SMNVEV (reference sequence). The length of the CDR3 is 14 residues.

The chain joins TRBV9 to TRBJ1-3; D remains ambiguous. This CDR3 spans 17 amino acids. Germline V gene lookup returns CDR1 SGDLS and CDR2 YYNGEE. Trimming took 2 bases from V and 0 from J, leaving 15 bases between them. CDR3 sequence: CASSVTGLTNSGNTIYF. The CDR3 DNA is TGTGCCAGCAGCGTTACGGGTCTGACCAACTCTGGAAACACCATATATTTT.

V is TRBV10-3 and J is TRBJ2-7; weak D call: TRBD1 (5 bases). Germline V gene lookup returns CDR1 ENHRY and CDR2 SYGVKD. This CDR3 is built from 13 residues. With 7 bases removed from V and 6 bases from J, the gap between germline ends came to 16 bases. CDR3 nucleotides: TGTGCCATCAAGACAGAGGCGTCGGGCGAGCAGTACTTC. Translated: CAIKTEASGEQYF.

This clone showed up just a few times. The J gene is TRBJ2-1, the V gene TRBV7-9; D is undetermined. The CDR3 runs to 15 residues. V was shortened by 2 bases and J by 6 bases, with 14 bases between the two germline ends. CDR1 and CDR2 from the germline V gene are SEHNR and FQNEAQ (reference sequence). The CDR3 DNA sequence: TGTGCCAGCAGCTTAACAGCGCCTGGGGTCAATGAGCAGTTCTTC. Amino acids: CASSLTAPGVNEQFF.